This entry concerns a single TCR beta chain. The data were taken from a study of blood T cell repertoires in COVID-19. Study-level background: Acute and convalescent COVID-19 specimens originated in the United States, Italy and Spain.

Seattle patients were enrolled while actively infected and followed longitudinally. J gave up 5 bases and V 7 bases, and 9 bases lay outside the gene matches. Germline V gene data show CDR1 as LGHNT and CDR2 as FRNRAP. The CDR3 length is 15 residues. Authors' processing steps: Scientists estimated how many nucleated cells there were by amplifying reference gene primers. Using immunoSEQ multiplex PCR, the repertoire was profiled, and TCRdb retains in-frame clones only, with some absent. The D gene and trimming were derived from the DNA, and the V and J assignments and clone size from that table. The repertoire includes some 240,000 clones, around 90% of them detected once, and around 9.6% sits in the top ten.

The V call is TRBV12-5, the J call TRBJ2-5; 11 positions match TRBD2. The specimen sequenced was peripheral blood. This sequence originates from a woman in her 70s with COVID-19, enrolled during active disease. CDR3 sequence reads: CASAISGRVWETQYF. CDR3 nucleotides: TGTGCTAGTGCCATTAGCGGGAGGGTGTGGGAGACCCAGTACTTC.